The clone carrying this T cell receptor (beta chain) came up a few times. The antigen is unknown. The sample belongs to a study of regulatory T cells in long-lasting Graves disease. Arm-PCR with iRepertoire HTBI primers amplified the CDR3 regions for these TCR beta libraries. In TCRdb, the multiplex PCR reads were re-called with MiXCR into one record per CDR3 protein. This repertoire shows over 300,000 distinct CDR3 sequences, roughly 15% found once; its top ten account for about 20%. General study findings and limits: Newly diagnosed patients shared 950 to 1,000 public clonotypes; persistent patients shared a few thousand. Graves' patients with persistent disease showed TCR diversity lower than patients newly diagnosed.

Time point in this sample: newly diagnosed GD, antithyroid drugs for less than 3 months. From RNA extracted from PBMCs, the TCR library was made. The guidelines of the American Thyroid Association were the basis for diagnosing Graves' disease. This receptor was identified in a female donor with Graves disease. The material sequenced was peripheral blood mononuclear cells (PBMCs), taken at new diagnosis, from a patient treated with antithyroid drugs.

The CDR3 DNA is TGCAGTGCTAGAAGGACAGGGGTTTTTGGTAATGAAAAACTGTTTTTT. Amino acids: CSARRTGVFGNEKLFF. The chain carries TRBV20-1 and TRBJ1-4, with 9 bases fitting TRBD1. Trimming cost V 2 bases and J 4 bases; bases outside gene matches: 8. This CDR3 has 16 amino acids. Germline CDR1 and CDR2: DFQATT and SNEGSKA (reference sequence).